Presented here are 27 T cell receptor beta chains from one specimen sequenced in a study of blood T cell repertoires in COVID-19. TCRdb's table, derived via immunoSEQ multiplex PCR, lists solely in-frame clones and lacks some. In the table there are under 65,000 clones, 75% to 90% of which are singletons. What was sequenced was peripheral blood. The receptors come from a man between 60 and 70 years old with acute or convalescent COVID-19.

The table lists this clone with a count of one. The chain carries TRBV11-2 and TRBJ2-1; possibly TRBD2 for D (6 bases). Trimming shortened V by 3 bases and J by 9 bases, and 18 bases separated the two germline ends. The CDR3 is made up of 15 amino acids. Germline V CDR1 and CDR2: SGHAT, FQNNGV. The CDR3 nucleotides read TGTGCCAGCAGCTTGGTAGCTGGAGGGTCGAGTGAGCAGTTCTTC. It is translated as CASSLVAGGSSEQFF. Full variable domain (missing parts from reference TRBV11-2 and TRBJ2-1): EAGVAQSPRYKIIEKRQSVAFWCNPISGHATLYWYQQILGQGPKLLIQFQNNGVVDDSQLPKDRFSAERLKGVDSTLKIQPAKLEDSAVYLCASSLVAGGSSEQFFGPGTRLTVL.

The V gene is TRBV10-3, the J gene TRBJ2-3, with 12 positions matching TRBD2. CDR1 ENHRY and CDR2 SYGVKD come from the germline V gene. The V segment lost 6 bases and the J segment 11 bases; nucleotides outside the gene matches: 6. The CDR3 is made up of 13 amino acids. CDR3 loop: CAISGTSGLEQYF. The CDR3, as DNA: TGTGCCATCAGCGGGACTAGCGGGTTAGAGCAGTATTTT.

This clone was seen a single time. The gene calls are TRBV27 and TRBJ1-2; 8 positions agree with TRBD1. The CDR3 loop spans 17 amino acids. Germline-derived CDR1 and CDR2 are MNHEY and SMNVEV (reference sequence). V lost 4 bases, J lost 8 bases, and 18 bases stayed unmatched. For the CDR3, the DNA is TGTGCCAGCAGTTCCTCCACGGGATCGACAGGGGAGGGAGGCTACACCTTC. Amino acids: CASSSSTGSTGEGGYTF.

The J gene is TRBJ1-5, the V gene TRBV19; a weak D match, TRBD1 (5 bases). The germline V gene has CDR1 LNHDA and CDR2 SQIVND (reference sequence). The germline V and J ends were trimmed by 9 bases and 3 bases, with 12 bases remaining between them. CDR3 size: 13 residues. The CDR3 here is CASRQGNNQPQHF. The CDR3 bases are TGTGCCAGCAGGCAGGGAAACAATCAGCCCCAGCATTTT.

CDR3 protein: CASSPGTGYQPQHF. CDR3 nucleotides: TGTGCCAGCAGTCCGGGGACAGGGTATCAGCCCCAGCATTTT. This sequence joins TRBV27 and TRBJ1-5; TRBD1 agrees at 9 bases. The V segment lost 5 bases and the J segment 5 bases; nucleotides outside the gene matches: 4. From germline, CDR1 is MNHEY and CDR2 SMNVEV (reference sequence). The CDR3 runs to 14 residues.

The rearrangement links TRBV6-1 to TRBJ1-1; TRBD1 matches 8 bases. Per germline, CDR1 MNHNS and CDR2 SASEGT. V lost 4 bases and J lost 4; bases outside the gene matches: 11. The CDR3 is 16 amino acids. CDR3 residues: CASSVQGAEISTEAFF. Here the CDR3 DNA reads TGTGCCAGCAGTGTCCAGGGGGCGGAGATTAGCACTGAAGCTTTCTTT.

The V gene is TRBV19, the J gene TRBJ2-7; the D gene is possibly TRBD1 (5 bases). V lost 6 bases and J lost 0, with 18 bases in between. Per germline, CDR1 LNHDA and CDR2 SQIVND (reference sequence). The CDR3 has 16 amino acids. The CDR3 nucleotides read TGTGCCAGTAGACAAGACGGACACCAAAGCTCCTACGAGCAGTACTTC. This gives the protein CASRQDGHQSSYEQYF.

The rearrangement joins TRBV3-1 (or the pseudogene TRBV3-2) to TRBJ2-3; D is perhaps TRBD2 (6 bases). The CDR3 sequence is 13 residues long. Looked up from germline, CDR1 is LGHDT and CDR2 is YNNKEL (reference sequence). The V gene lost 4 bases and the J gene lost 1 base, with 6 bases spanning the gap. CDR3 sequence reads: CASSRRGTDTQYF. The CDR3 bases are TGTGCCAGCAGCCGGAGGGGCACAGATACGCAGTATTTT.

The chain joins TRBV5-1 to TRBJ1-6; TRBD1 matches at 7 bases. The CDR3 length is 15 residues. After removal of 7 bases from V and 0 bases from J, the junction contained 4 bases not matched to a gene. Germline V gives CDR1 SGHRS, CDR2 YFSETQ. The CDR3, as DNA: TGCGCCAGCCGGACAGGAAGCTCCTATAATTCACCCCTCCACTTT. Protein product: CASRTGSSYNSPLHF.

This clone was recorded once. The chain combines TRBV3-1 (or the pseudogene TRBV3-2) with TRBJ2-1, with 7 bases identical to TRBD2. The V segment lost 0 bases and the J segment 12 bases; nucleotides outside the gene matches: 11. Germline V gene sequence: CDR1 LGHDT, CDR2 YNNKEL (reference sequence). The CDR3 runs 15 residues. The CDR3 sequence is CASSQDGTTRGRQFF. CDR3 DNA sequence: TGTGCCAGCAGCCAAGATGGGACTACTAGGGGCAGGCAGTTCTTC.

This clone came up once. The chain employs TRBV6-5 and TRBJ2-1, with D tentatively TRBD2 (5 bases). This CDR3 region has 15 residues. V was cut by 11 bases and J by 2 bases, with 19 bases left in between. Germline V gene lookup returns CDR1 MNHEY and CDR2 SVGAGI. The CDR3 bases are TGTGCCGGTACGAGGGAGCGAACCACCTACAATGAGCAGTTCTTC. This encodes CAGTRERTTYNEQFF.

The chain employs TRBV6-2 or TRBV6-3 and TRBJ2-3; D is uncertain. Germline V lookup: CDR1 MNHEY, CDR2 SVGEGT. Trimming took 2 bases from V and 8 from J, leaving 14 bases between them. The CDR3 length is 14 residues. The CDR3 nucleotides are TGTGCCAGCAGTTACGGAGTAACACCTCCTACGCAGTATTTT. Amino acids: CASSYGVTPPTQYF.

The CDR3 DNA reads as TGTGCCAGCAGCTTGGAGACTAGCGGGTCCTACGAGCAGTACTTC. It encodes CASSLETSGSYEQYF. This rearrangement joins TRBV7-2 to TRBJ2-7; TRBD2 aligns across 10 bases. V was clipped by 3 bases and J by 1 base; unmatched bases: 3. The CDR3 loop spans 15 amino acids. Germline CDR1 is SGHTA and CDR2 is FQGNSA.

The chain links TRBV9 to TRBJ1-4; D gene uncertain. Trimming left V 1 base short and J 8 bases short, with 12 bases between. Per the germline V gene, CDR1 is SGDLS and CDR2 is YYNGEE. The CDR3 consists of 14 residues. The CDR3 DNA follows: TGTGCCAGCAGCGTAAACACAGCAAGCGAAAAACTGTTTTTT. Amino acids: CASSVNTASEKLFF.

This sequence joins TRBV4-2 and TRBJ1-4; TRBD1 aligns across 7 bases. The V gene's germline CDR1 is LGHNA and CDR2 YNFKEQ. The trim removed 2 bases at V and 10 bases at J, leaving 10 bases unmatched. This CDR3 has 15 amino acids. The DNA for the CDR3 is TGTGCCAGCAGCCAAAATGATCGGGACAGTCTAAAACTGTTTTTT. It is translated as CASSQNDRDSLKLFF.

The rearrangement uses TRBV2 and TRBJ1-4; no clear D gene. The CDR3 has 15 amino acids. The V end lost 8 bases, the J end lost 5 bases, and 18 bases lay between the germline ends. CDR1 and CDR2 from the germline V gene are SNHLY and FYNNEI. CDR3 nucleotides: TGTGCCAGCGCCCTTCGGCCGGAGCCCAATGAAAAACTGTTTTTT. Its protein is CASALRPEPNEKLFF.

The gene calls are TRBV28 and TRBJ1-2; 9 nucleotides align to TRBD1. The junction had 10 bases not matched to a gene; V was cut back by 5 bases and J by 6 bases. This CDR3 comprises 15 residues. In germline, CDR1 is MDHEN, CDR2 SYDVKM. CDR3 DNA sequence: TGTGCCAGCAGTCACGCCCTTCGGACAGGGGATGGCTACACCTTC. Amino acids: CASSHALRTGDGYTF.

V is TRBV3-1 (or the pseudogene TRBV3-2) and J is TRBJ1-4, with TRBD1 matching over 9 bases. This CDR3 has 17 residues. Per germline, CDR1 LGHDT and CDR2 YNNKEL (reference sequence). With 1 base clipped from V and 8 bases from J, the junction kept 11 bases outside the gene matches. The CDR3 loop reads CASSQGGPGQGFEKLFF. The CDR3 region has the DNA TGTGCCAGCAGCCAAGGGGGTCCGGGACAGGGATTCGAAAAACTGTTTTTT.

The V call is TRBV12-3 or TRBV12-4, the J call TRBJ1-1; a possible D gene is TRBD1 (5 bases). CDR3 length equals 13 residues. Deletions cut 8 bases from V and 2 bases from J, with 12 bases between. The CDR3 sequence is CASLRQGNTEAFF. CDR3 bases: TGTGCCAGCCTACGTCAGGGTAACACTGAAGCTTTCTTT.

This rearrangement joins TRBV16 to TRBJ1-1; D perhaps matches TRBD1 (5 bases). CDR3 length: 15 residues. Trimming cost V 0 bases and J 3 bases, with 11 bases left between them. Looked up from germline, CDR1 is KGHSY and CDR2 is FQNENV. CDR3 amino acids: CASSQSWQGHTEAFF. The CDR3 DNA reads TGTGCCAGCAGCCAATCGTGGCAGGGCCACACTGAAGCTTTCTTT.

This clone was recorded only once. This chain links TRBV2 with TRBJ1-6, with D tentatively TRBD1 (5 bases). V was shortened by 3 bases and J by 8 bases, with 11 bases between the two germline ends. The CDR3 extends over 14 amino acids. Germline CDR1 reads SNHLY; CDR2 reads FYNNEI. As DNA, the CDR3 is TGTGCCAGCAGTGACAGGGAAATTCATTCACCCCTCCACTTT. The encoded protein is CASSDREIHSPLHF. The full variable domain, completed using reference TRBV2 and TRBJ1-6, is EPEVTQTPSHQVTQMGQEVILRCVPISNHLYFYWYRQILGQKVEFLVSFYNNEISEKSEIFDDQFSVERPDGSNFTLKIRSTKLEDSAMYFCASSDREIHSPLHFGNGTRLTVT.

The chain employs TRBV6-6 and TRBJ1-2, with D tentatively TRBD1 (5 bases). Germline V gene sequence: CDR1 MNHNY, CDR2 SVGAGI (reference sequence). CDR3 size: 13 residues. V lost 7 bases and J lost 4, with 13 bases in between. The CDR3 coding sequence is TGTGCCAGCACTACCGGGGGGAGCTATGGCTACACCTTC. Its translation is CASTTGGSYGYTF.

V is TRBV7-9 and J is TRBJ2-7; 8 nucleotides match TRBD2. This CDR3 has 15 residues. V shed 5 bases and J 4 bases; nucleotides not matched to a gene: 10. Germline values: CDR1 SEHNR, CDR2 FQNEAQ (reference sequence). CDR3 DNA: TGTGCCAGCAGCCCTTCGGGGGGGTATCAATACGAGCAGTACTTC. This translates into CASSPSGGYQYEQYF.

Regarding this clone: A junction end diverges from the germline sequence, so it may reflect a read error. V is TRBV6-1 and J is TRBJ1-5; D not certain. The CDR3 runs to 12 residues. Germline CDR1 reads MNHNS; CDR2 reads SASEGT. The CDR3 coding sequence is TGTGCCAGCAGGGAAGAGGAGCAGCCCCAGCATTTT. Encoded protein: CASREEEQPQHF.

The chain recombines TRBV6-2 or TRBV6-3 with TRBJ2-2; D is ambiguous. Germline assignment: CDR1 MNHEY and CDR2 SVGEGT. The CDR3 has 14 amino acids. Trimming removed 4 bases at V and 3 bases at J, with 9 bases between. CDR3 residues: CASSSPLHTGELFF. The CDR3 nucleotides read TGTGCCAGCAGTTCGCCCCTACACACCGGGGAGCTGTTTTTT.

This CDR3 is CASSSGTVLYNEQFF. In nucleotides, the CDR3 is TGCGCCAGCAGCTCCGGGACAGTCCTATACAATGAGCAGTTCTTC. The chain uses TRBV5-1 and TRBJ2-1, with 7 bases lining up with TRBD1. This CDR3 contains 15 residues. With V trimmed by 3 bases and J by 4 bases, 7 bases remained unmatched. Germline-derived CDR1 and CDR2 are SGHRS and YFSETQ.

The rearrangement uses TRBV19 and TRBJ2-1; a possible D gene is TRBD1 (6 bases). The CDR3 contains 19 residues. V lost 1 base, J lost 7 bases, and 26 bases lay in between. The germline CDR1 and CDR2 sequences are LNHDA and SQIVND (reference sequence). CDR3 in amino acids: CASSIGWQGPSYRRNEQFF. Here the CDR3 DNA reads TGTGCCAGTAGTATAGGGTGGCAGGGGCCCTCCTATAGGAGAAATGAGCAGTTCTTC.